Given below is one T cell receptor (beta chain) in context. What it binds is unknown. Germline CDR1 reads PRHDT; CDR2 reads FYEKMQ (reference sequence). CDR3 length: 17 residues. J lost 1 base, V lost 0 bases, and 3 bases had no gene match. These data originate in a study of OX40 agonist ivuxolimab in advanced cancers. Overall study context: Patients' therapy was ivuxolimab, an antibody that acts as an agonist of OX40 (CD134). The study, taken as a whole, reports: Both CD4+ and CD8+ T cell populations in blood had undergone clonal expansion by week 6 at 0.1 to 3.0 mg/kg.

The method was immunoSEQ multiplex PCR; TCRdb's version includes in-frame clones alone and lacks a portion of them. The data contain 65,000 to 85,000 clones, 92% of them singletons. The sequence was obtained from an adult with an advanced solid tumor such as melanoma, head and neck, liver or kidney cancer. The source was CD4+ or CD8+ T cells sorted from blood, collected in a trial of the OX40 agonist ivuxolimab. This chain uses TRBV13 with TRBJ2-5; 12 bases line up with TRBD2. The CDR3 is CASSLGLAGGAQETQYF. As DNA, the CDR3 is TGTGCCAGCAGCTTAGGTCTAGCGGGGGGGGCCCAAGAGACCCAGTACTTC.